This T cell receptor beta chain was identified during a study of CD8+CD57+ T cells in acquired aplastic anemia. As for the study in general: The sorted CD4+ and CD8+ cells yielded an average around 3.4 ug of DNA. Regarding the study as a whole: Controls and patients did not differ significantly in CD8+ Simpson's diversity.

Genomic DNA served as template for TCR beta VDJ and CDR3 profiling. TCRdb independently ran MiXCR on the reads; one entry per CDR3 protein. The repertoire holds 200,000 to 250,000 distinct CDR3 sequences, with about 60% as singletons. In regard to this clonotype: Its antigen is undetermined. A read error may produce the germline difference seen at one junction end.

The germline CDR1 and CDR2 sequences are LNHDA and SQIVND (reference sequence). The CDR3 has 15 residues. The patients chosen for sequencing had shown expansion of CD8+CD57+ cells (detected by flow cytometry). None of the patients had been given any therapy when their blood was sampled. The clonotype comes from a human donor with aplastic anemia. The chain joins TRBV19 to TRBJ1-2; TRBD1 aligns across 9 bases. The material sequenced was sorted CD4+, CD8+, or CD8+CD57+ T cells (not recorded which) from PBMCs. CDR3 sequence (DNA): TGTGCCAGAAGTAAAAACGACAGGGGGAACTATGGCTACACCTTC. It yields the protein CARSKNDRGNYGYTF.